This T cell receptor (beta chain) was profiled in a study of human T cells and chemical hapten exposure. A note on this clonotype: Antigen: not known.

Each CDR3 protein gets one entry after TCRdb re-called the RACE reads with MiXCR. The sample contains 120,000 or so distinct CDR3 sequences, approximately 10% of which appear only once. The CDR3 length is 14 residues. V lost 5 bases and J 3 bases, leaving 14 bases between the germline ends. The germline V gene has CDR1 PRHDT and CDR2 FYEKMQ (reference sequence). Time point denoted: patch test 3, about 24 weeks after DPC sensitization. Treatment noted: therapeutic diphenylcyclopropenone sensitization with weekly scalp DPC. Whole-study results and caveats: It should be noted that donors had alopecia, so their immune response may differ from healthy people's.

This receptor was identified in a woman aged 50 to 65 with alopecia areata. Some clones in this sample may be carry-over from other donors' samples. The V call is TRBV13, the J call TRBJ2-7; D is uncertain. Sequencing was performed on whole blood, taken in connection with sensitization to the hapten diphenylcyclopropenone (DPC). In DNA, the CDR3 is TGTGCCAGCAGCCCGCCGGCAGGCAGCTACGAGCAGTACTTC. Translation gives CASSPPAGSYEQYF. Drawing the rest from reference TRBV13 and TRBJ2-7, the complete variable domain is AAGVIQSPRHLIKEKRETATLKCYPIPRHDTVYWYQQGPGQDPQFLISFYEKMQSDKGSIPDRFSAQQFSDYHSELNMSSLELGDSALYFCASSPPAGSYEQYFGPGTRLTVT.